These 20 T cell receptor beta chains originate from one sample sequenced in a study of T-cell memory formation after mild COVID-19. TCRdb reanalysed the 5' RACE reads using MiXCR and keeps one entry per CDR3 protein. The sample lists 220,000 or so distinct CDR3 sequences; just over 9.5% were seen once. Sequenced sample: PBMCs or a T cell subset sorted from them (not recorded which). These receptors all come from a young man who had mild COVID-19 (a few samples of this study predate the infection). Cell type and time point are not known.

This clonotype came up a few times. This chain uses TRBV12-5 with TRBJ2-3; 10 bases fit TRBD2. The V gene's germline CDR1 is LGHNT and CDR2 FRNRAP. The CDR3 loop spans 17 amino acids. The junction had 8 bases not matched to a gene; V was cut back by 4 bases and J by 1 base. This chain's CDR3 is CASGYTSGTSGTDTQYF. The CDR3 coding sequence is TGTGCTAGTGGTTATACTAGCGGGACTAGCGGCACAGATACGCAGTATTTT. Full variable domain (remainder filled in from reference TRBV12-5 and TRBJ2-3): DARVTQTPRHKVTEMGQEVTMRCQPILGHNTVFWYRQTMMQGLELLAYFRNRAPLDDSGMPKDRFSAEMPDATLATLKIQPSEPRDSAVYFCASGYTSGTSGTDTQYFGPGTRLTVL.

This clonotype showed up many times. The J gene is TRBJ1-6, the V gene TRBV10-3; D gene ambiguous. The CDR3 is 12 residues long. V gave up 6 bases and J gave up 6 bases, with 6 bases separating them. The V gene's germline CDR1 is ENHRY and CDR2 SYGVKD. The CDR3 here is CAISAANSPLHF. CDR3 coding DNA: TGTGCCATCAGCGCCGCTAATTCACCCCTCCACTTT.

The J gene is TRBJ2-3, the V gene TRBV20-1; TRBD2 matches 11 bases. The length of the CDR3 is 14 residues. The junction had 6 bases not matched to a gene; V was cut back by 8 bases and J by 2 bases. The germline gives CDR1 DFQATT, CDR2 SNEGSKA (reference sequence). CDR3 nucleotide sequence: TGCAGTACGTTACTAGCGGGGGTCACAGATACGCAGTATTTT. This encodes CSTLLAGVTDTQYF.

This clonotype was seen only a few times. This chain joins TRBV6-2 or TRBV6-3 and TRBJ2-1; TRBD2 aligns across 7 bases. The CDR3 spans 13 residues. After removal of 6 bases from V and 9 bases from J, the junction contained 8 bases not matched to a gene. Looked up from germline, CDR1 is MNHEY and CDR2 is SVGEGT. The DNA of the CDR3 is TGTGCCAGCAGCCCGGGACTACCGGGTGAGCAGTTCTTC. Its translation is CASSPGLPGEQFF.

This clonotype came up many times. The chain couples TRBV7-2 to TRBJ2-7, with D perhaps matching TRBD2 (6 bases). Germline assignment: CDR1 SGHTA and CDR2 FQGNSA. This CDR3 has 11 amino acids. Trimming stripped 5 bases from V and 7 bases from J, with 9 bases between. The CDR3 region is CASSPGVEQYF. CDR3 sequence (DNA): TGTGCCAGCAGCCCGGGGGTTGAGCAGTACTTC.

The rearrangement uses TRBV7-9 and TRBJ1-1; 7 nucleotides agree with TRBD1. CDR3 length equals 17 residues. Per germline, CDR1 SEHNR and CDR2 FQNEAQ (reference sequence). With 7 bases clipped from V and 0 bases from J, the junction kept 14 bases outside the gene matches. CDR3 coding DNA: TGTGCCAGCATGAGGGGGCTGCGGGGGGAGATGAACACTGAAGCTTTCTTT. Protein sequence: CASMRGLRGEMNTEAFF. The complete variable domain, with remaining parts taken from reference TRBV7-9 and TRBJ1-1, reads DTGVSQNPRHKITKRGQNVTFRCDPISEHNRLYWYRQTLGQGPEFLTYFQNEAQLEKSRLLSDRFSAERPKGSFSTLEIQRTEQGDSAMYLCASMRGLRGEMNTEAFFGQGTRLTVV.

The V and J genes are TRBV5-1 and TRBJ1-4, with 8 bases aligning to TRBD1. With V trimmed by 4 bases and J by 8 bases, 7 bases remained unmatched. In germline, CDR1 is SGHRS, CDR2 YFSETQ. CDR3 length equals 14 residues. CDR3 bases: TGCGCCAGCAGCGTAGACAGGGGAGGAGAAAAACTGTTTTTT. The encoded protein is CASSVDRGGEKLFF.

This clonotype was recorded many times. The genes are TRBV7-2 and TRBJ1-5; the D gene is possibly TRBD1 (5 bases). Looked up from germline, CDR1 is SGHTA and CDR2 is FQGNSA. Trimming left V 5 bases short and J 1 base short, with 12 bases between. CDR3 length: 15 amino acids. The CDR3 region has the DNA TGTGCCAGCAGCCCCGGACAAACGAGCAATCAGCCCCAGCATTTT. It codes for CASSPGQTSNQPQHF. Using reference TRBV7-2 and TRBJ1-5 for the parts outside the CDR3, the full variable domain is GAGVSQSPSNKVTEKGKDVELRCDPISGHTALYWYRQSLGQGLEFLIYFQGNSAPDKSGLPSDRFSAERTGGSVSTLTIQRTQQEDSAVYLCASSPGQTSNQPQHFGDGTRLSIL.

This clonotype was detected many times. The V call is TRBV20-1, the J call TRBJ2-5, with 12 positions matching TRBD2. The CDR3 covers 15 residues. Germline loops: CDR1 DFQATT, CDR2 SNEGSKA (reference sequence). Losses at the gene ends were 5 bases for V and 3 bases for J; bases not matched to a gene: 7. The CDR3 here is CSAGGLAGNKETQYF. The CDR3 DNA reads TGCAGTGCTGGAGGACTAGCGGGGAACAAAGAGACCCAGTACTTC.

This clonotype has just a few counts. The chain employs TRBV19 and TRBJ2-7, with TRBD2 matching 7 bases. Germline CDR1 and CDR2: LNHDA and SQIVND (reference sequence). This CDR3 is 14 amino acids long. The J segment lost 0 bases and the V segment lost 8 bases, leaving 7 bases of the junction unmatched. As DNA, the CDR3 is TGTGCCAGTCGCACCGGGGGGAGCTCCTACGAGCAGTACTTC. It encodes CASRTGGSSYEQYF.

The J gene is TRBJ2-1, the V gene TRBV28; 10 bases map to TRBD2. V was pared by 3 bases and J by 1 base, with 3 bases of the junction left unmatched. Germline-derived CDR1 and CDR2 are MDHEN and SYDVKM. The CDR3 runs to 16 residues. Written as DNA, the CDR3 is TGTGCCAGCAGTTTTAGCGGGGGGCCGTCCTACAATGAGCAGTTCTTC. Translation: CASSFSGGPSYNEQFF.

This clonotype occurred a few times. V is TRBV7-3 and J is TRBJ2-2; tentatively, D is TRBD1 (6 bases). Per germline, CDR1 SGHTA and CDR2 FQGTGA. Deletions cut 4 bases from V and 3 bases from J, with 9 bases between. The CDR3 extends over 14 amino acids. Here the CDR3 reads CASSSTGYTGELFF. CDR3 DNA: TGTGCCAGCAGCTCAACAGGGTACACCGGGGAGCTGTTTTTT.

This clonotype was counted a few times. The rearrangement links TRBV7-2 to TRBJ2-5, with 8 bases lining up with TRBD2. With 4 bases clipped from V and 5 bases from J, the junction kept 15 bases outside the gene matches. This CDR3 region has 17 residues. Germline V CDR1 and CDR2: SGHTA, FQGNSA. The DNA of the CDR3 is TGTGCCAGCAGCTCCCTGGCGGGGGGACTGCCTTTGGAGACCCAGTACTTC. Translated, it gives CASSSLAGGLPLETQYF.

This clonotype turned up a few times. The DNA of the CDR3 is TGTGCCAGCGGGGGGCTCGGGCCGGTCTATAATTCACCCCTCCACTTT. Translated, it gives CASGGLGPVYNSPLHF. The chain employs TRBV27 and TRBJ1-6; D may be TRBD1 (6 bases). The CDR3 is made up of 16 amino acids. Between the trimmed V and J ends, which lost 8 bases and 3 bases, there was a span of 17 bases. The germline CDR1 and CDR2 sequences are MNHEY and SMNVEV (reference sequence).

The chain recombines TRBV5-1 with TRBJ2-3; D ambiguous. Between the trimmed V and J ends, which lost 1 base and 2 bases, there was a span of 11 bases. Germline V gene data show CDR1 as SGHRS and CDR2 as YFSETQ. The CDR3 length is 15 residues. In nucleotides, the CDR3 is TGCGCCAGCAGCTTGTTCGGTCAGCCCACAGATACGCAGTATTTT. Protein sequence: CASSLFGQPTDTQYF.

This clonotype was seen only a few times. This rearrangement joins TRBV12-3 or TRBV12-4 to TRBJ2-5, with D tentatively TRBD2 (6 bases). There are 13 residues in the CDR3. The ends were cut back, 8 bases at V and 1 base at J, with 11 bases in the middle. The CDR3, as DNA: TGTGCCAGCGCCAAGCGGGCCCAAGAGACCCAGTACTTC. This translates into CASAKRAQETQYF.

V gene TRBV29-1 combines with J gene TRBJ2-6, with D perhaps matching TRBD1 (6 bases). The CDR3 is 14 amino acids. The germline CDR1 and CDR2 sequences are SQVTM and ANQGSEA. V was trimmed by 6 bases and J by 0 bases, leaving 9 bases between them. The CDR3 sequence is CSVEDSSGANVLTF. The CDR3 nucleotides read TGCAGCGTGGAGGACAGCTCTGGGGCCAACGTCCTGACTTTC.

The CDR3 sequence: CASSYSMGTGDYGYTF. In nucleotides, the CDR3 is TGTGCCAGCAGTTACTCGATGGGGACAGGGGACTATGGCTACACCTTC. The chain combines TRBV6-6 with TRBJ1-2; 10 nucleotides agree with TRBD1. Germline V lookup: CDR1 MNHNY, CDR2 SVGAGI (reference sequence). J was trimmed by 3 bases and V by 0 bases; bases with no gene match: 4. The CDR3 runs 16 residues.

The chain links TRBV4-3 to TRBJ2-3; D perhaps matches TRBD2 (6 bases). The CDR3 totals 16 residues. The V gene's germline CDR1 is LGHNA and CDR2 YSLEER. The V end was cut by 1 base, the J end by 1 base, with 12 bases between. Written as DNA, the CDR3 is TGCGCCAGCAGCCAAGGCGGGGTCGGAGGCACAGATACGCAGTATTTT. It encodes CASSQGGVGGTDTQYF.

This clonotype was counted a few times. The rearrangement uses TRBV20-1 and TRBJ2-7; D tentatively fits TRBD1 or TRBD2 (6 bases each). The germline gives CDR1 DFQATT, CDR2 SNEGSKA (reference sequence). The CDR3 has 12 residues. V was shortened by 8 bases and J by 3 bases, with 14 bases between the two germline ends. The CDR3, as DNA: TGCAGTATAGAGGGGGGCAGCTACGAGCAGTACTTC. It translates to CSIEGGSYEQYF.